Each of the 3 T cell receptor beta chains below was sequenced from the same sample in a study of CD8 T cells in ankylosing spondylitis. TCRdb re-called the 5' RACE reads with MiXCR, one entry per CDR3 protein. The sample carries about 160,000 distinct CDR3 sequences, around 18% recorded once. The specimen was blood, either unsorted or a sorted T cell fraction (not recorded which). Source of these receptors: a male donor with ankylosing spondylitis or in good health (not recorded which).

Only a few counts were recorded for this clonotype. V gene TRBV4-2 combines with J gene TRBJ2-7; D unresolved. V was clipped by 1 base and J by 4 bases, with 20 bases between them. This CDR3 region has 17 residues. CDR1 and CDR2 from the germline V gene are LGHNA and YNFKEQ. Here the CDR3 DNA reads TGTGCCAGCAGCCAAGTGGGGTCCAAAGGGTTCCAATACGAGCAGTACTTC. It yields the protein CASSQVGSKGFQYEQYF.

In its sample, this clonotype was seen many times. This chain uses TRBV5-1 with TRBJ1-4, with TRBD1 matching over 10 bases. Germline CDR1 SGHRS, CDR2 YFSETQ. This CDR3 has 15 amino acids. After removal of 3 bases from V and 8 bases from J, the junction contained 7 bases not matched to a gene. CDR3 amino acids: CASSSGDRGVEKLFF. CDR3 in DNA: TGCGCCAGCAGCTCCGGGGACAGGGGAGTAGAAAAACTGTTTTTT.

CDR3 sequence reads: CASSLLLNRATF. CDR3 DNA: TGTGCCAGCAGTTTACTCCTGAATCGTGCCACCTTC. The rearrangement links TRBV28 to TRBJ1-2; D gene ambiguous. V was trimmed by 2 bases and J by 13 bases, leaving 14 bases between them. The CDR3 has 12 amino acids. CDR1 is MDHEN, CDR2 SYDVKM, per germline.